The sequence of this T cell receptor (beta chain) was determined in a study of blood T cell repertoires in COVID-19. Study information: The United States, Italy and Spain provided the acute and convalescent COVID-19 samples. T cells, B-cell-depleted T cells, or PBMCs provided the cDNA or gDNA that served as material.

Per the authors' pipeline: For nucleated cells, counts were estimated from reference gene primer amplification. The method was immunoSEQ multiplex PCR; TCRdb's version includes in-frame clones alone and lacks a portion of them. V and J calls and clone size follow that table, whereas D and trimming were derived from the DNA. The sample includes approximately 250,000 clones, roughly 85% seen only once; the top ten take around 2%. The sample was peripheral blood. This sequence was found in a man aged 25 to 40 who had recovered from COVID-19.

CDR3 bases: TGTGCCAGCAGCTGGGACAAGTCACCCCTCCACTTT. Its protein product is CASSWDKSPLHF. V and J are TRBV7-2 and TRBJ1-6; a possible D gene is TRBD1 (6 bases). Trimming removed 4 bases at V and 10 bases at J, with 8 bases between. The germline gives CDR1 SGHTA, CDR2 FQGNSA. This CDR3 is 12 amino acids long.